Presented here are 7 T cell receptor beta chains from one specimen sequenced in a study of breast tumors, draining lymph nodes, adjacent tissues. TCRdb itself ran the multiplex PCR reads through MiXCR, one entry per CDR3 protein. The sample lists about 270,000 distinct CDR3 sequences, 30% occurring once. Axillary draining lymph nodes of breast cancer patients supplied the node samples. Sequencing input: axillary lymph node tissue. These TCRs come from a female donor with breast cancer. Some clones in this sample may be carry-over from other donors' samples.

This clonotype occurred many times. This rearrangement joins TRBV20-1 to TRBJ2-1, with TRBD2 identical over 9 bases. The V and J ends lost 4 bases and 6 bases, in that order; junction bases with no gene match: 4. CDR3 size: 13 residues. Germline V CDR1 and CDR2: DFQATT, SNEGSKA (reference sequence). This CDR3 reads CSANVLAGNEQFF. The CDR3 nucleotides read TGCAGTGCTAATGTACTAGCGGGCAATGAGCAGTTCTTC.

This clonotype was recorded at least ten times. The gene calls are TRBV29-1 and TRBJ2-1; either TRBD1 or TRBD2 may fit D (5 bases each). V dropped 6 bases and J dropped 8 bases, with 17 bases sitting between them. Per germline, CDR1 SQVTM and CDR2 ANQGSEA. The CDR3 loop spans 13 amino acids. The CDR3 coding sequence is TGCAGCGTGCCCGGGACGGCACTCTATGAGCAGTTCTTC. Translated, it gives CSVPGTALYEQFF.

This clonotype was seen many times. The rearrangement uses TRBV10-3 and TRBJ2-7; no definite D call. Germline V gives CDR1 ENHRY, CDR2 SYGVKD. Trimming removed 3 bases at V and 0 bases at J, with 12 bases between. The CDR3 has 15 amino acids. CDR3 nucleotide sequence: TGTGCCATCAGTGATCGAAGCGCAGGCTCCTACGAGCAGTACTTC. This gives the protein CAISDRSAGSYEQYF.

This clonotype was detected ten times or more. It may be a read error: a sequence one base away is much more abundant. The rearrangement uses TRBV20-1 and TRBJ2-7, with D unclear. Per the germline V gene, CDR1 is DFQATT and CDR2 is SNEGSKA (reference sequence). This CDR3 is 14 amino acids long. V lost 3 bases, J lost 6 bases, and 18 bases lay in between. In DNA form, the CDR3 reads TGCAGTGCTAGCCCCTTGACCCGCACCTCCGAGCAGTACTTC. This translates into CSASPLTRTSEQYF.

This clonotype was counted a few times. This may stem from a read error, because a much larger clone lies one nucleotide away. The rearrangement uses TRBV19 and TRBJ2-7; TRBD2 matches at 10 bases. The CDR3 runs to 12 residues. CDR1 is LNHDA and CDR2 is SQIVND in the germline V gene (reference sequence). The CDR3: CARRDLAGEFSF. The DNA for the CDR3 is TGTGCCCGCCGGGACCTAGCGGGGGAGTTCAGCTTC.

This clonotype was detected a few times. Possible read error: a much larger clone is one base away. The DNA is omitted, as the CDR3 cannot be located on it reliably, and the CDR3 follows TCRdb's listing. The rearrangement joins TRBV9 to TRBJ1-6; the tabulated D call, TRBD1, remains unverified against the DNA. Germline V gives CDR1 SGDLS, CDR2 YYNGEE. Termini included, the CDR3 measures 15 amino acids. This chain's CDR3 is CASSSKVGSGSPPHF.

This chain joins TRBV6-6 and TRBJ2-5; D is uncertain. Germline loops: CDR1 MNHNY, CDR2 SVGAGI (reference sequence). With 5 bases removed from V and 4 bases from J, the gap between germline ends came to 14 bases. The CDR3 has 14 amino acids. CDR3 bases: TGTGCCAGCAGTCATCAGCGAGACGTAGAGACCCAGTACTTC. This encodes CASSHQRDVETQYF.